These 17 T cell receptor beta chains were all obtained from the same sample, sequenced in a study of cytomegalovirus exposure and HLA in healthy donors. Profiling relied on immunoSEQ multiplex PCR, and the TCRdb table lists in-frame clones only, not all of them. The sample lists more than 95,000 clones, 88% occurring once. Input material: PBMCs. The receptor source for this set is a young man in good health and CMV-seronegative.

The J gene is TRBJ1-5, the V gene TRBV29-1; 7 bases are a match to TRBD1. The germline V gene has CDR1 SQVTM and CDR2 ANQGSEA. With V trimmed by 4 bases and J by 6 bases, 3 bases remained unmatched. CDR3 length: 12 residues. This CDR3 is CSVGDRAQPQHF. The CDR3 DNA reads as TGCAGCGTTGGAGACAGGGCTCAGCCCCAGCATTTT.

The chain links TRBV7-2 to TRBJ2-5; 10 nucleotides line up with TRBD2. With 4 bases clipped from V and 5 bases from J, the junction kept 4 bases outside the gene matches. From germline, CDR1 is SGHTA and CDR2 FQGNSA. This CDR3 region has 14 residues. CDR3 bases: TGTGCCAGCAGCTCTATAGCGGGAGGTGAGACCCAGTACTTC. Its translation: CASSSIAGGETQYF.

The chain links TRBV6-6 to TRBJ2-7; tentative D call: TRBD2 (5 bases). The CDR3 is 14 amino acids. Trimming took 8 bases from V and 2 from J, leaving 16 bases between them. CDR1 is MNHNY and CDR2 is SVGAGI in the germline V gene (reference sequence). CDR3 sequence (DNA): TGTGCCAGCCGGGGTATACAGATAACCTACGAGCAGTACTTC. It specifies CASRGIQITYEQYF.

This rearrangement joins TRBV7-2 to TRBJ2-1; D is ambiguous. The CDR3 is 13 residues long. CDR1 is SGHTA, CDR2 FQGNSA, per germline. V was clipped by 1 base and J by 4 bases, with 5 bases between them. The CDR3 nucleotides read TGTGCCAGCAGCTTAGTCGGGTACAATGAGCAGTTCTTC. As protein: CASSLVGYNEQFF.

The CDR3 bases are TGTGCCAGCAGCTTACAGGGAAGTGAGCAGTACTTC. It translates to CASSLQGSEQYF. The chain joins TRBV5-6 to TRBJ2-7, with TRBD1 as a possible D gene (6 bases). V was pared by 2 bases and J by 7 bases, with 10 bases between. Germline V CDR1 and CDR2: SGHDT, YYEEEE. The CDR3 extends over 12 amino acids.

The chain employs TRBV11-2 and TRBJ2-7; 9 bases are shared with TRBD1. Trimming took 4 bases from V and 4 from J; bases not matched to a gene: 8. The CDR3 extends over 15 amino acids. Germline CDR1 SGHAT, CDR2 FQNNGV. In DNA form, the CDR3 reads TGTGCCAGCAGCTCGGGGACAGGGATTGGGTACGAGCAGTACTTC. Translation gives CASSSGTGIGYEQYF.

In its sample, this clone was seen once. Other DNA sequences in this specimen translate into the identical CDR3. This chain joins TRBV6-5 and TRBJ1-1; no firm D call. The CDR3 covers 13 residues. CDR1 is MNHEY, CDR2 SVGAGI, per germline. The V end lost 5 bases, the J end lost 0 bases, and 7 bases lay between the germline ends. The CDR3 loop is CASSPRLNTEAFF. DNA of the CDR3: TGTGCCAGCAGTCCCCGGTTGAACACTGAAGCTTTCTTT.

The gene calls are TRBV9 and TRBJ1-4; 11 nucleotides match TRBD1. The V gene's germline CDR1 is SGDLS and CDR2 YYNGEE. The trim removed 3 bases at V and 3 bases at J, leaving 4 bases unmatched. The CDR3 loop spans 16 amino acids. This CDR3 is CASSAGQGAANEKLFF. CDR3 bases: TGTGCCAGCAGCGCCGGACAGGGGGCAGCTAATGAAAAACTGTTTTTT.

The rearrangement links TRBV4-3 to TRBJ1-3; 7 nucleotides align to TRBD1. The ends lost 0 bases at V and 2 bases at J; junction bases unmatched: 1. The CDR3 runs 15 residues. The germline CDR1 and CDR2 sequences are LGHNA and YSLEER. The CDR3 reads CASSQDTGAGNTIYF. Here the CDR3 DNA reads TGCGCCAGCAGCCAAGATACAGGGGCTGGAAACACCATATATTTT.

V is TRBV7-2 and J is TRBJ2-1; D gene uncertain. Germline values: CDR1 SGHTA, CDR2 FQGNSA. The CDR3 totals 11 residues. The germline V and J ends were trimmed by 6 bases and 4 bases, with 4 bases remaining between them. The CDR3 region is CASREYNEQFF. CDR3 bases: TGTGCCAGCAGGGAGTACAATGAGCAGTTCTTC.

J is TRBJ1-2 and V is TRBV6-1; no clear D. The V and J ends lost 2 bases and 4 bases respectively, with 5 bases between them. This CDR3 has 12 amino acids. Germline CDR1 and CDR2: MNHNS and SASEGT. CDR3 amino acids: CASSEISYGYTF. As DNA, the CDR3 is TGTGCCAGCAGTGAAATATCCTATGGCTACACCTTC.

This chain uses TRBV25-1 with TRBJ2-1; 13 positions agree with TRBD2. This CDR3 spans 14 amino acids. J lost 9 bases, V lost 5 bases, and 4 bases had no gene match. Germline CDR1 MGHDK, CDR2 SYGVNS. Here the CDR3 reads CASSTTSGGTEQFF. The CDR3 DNA follows: TGTGCCAGCAGTACGACTAGCGGGGGGACTGAGCAGTTCTTC.

This clone is a singleton in its sample. CDR3 DNA sequence: TGTGCCAGCAGCGGCCGGGACAGGGAGTCCTACGAGCAGTACTTC. As protein: CASSGRDRESYEQYF. The V and J genes are TRBV28 and TRBJ2-7; TRBD1 aligns across 9 bases. The CDR3 contains 15 residues. The J segment lost 1 base and the V segment lost 6 bases, leaving 7 bases of the junction unmatched. The germline V gene has CDR1 MDHEN and CDR2 SYDVKM.

The table lists this clone with a few counts. V gene TRBV6-5 combines with J gene TRBJ1-4; 9 bases are shared with TRBD1. Germline CDR1 reads MNHEY; CDR2 reads SVGAGI. The CDR3 is 14 amino acids. Losses at the gene ends were 7 bases for V and 8 bases for J; bases not matched to a gene: 8. The CDR3 here is CASTATGGREKLFF. CDR3 sequence (DNA): TGTGCCAGCACCGCGACAGGGGGAAGGGAAAAACTGTTTTTT.

The chain is built from TRBV7-6 and TRBJ1-5; D uncertain. Per the germline V gene, CDR1 is SGHVS and CDR2 is FNYEAQ. This CDR3 has 16 residues. V lost 5 bases, J lost 0 bases, and 14 bases lay in between. Written as DNA, the CDR3 is TGTGCCAGCAGCCCGGAGGCGGTTTATAGCAATCAGCCCCAGCATTTT. Translated, it gives CASSPEAVYSNQPQHF.

V usage is TRBV30 and J usage is TRBJ1-5; TRBD1 aligns across 8 bases. The CDR3 loop spans 13 amino acids. Germline lookup yields CDR1 GTSNPN and CDR2 SVGIG (reference sequence). Trimming cost V 7 bases and J 5 bases; bases outside gene matches: 7. In DNA, the CDR3 is TGTGCCTACGGACAGGGTGGCGATCAGCCCCAGCATTTT. Its protein is CAYGQGGDQPQHF.

The chain uses TRBV2 and TRBJ2-5, with a possible D match to TRBD2 (6 bases). The germline gives CDR1 SNHLY, CDR2 FYNNEI. The CDR3 spans 17 residues. Trimming stripped 0 bases from V and 2 bases from J, with 16 bases between. CDR3: CASSEALRASAQETQYF. The CDR3 nucleotides are TGTGCCAGCAGTGAAGCGCTTCGGGCTAGCGCACAAGAGACCCAGTACTTC.